The clone carrying this TCR beta chain was observed at least ten times. The target antigen is unknown. The source of the sample is a study of T cells in Graves' hyperthyroidism and ophthalmopathy. Amplified TCR beta CDR3 regions derived from RNA transcripts. The HTBI set primed first-round TCR CDR3 RT-PCR. TCRdb redid the calling of the multiplex PCR reads with MiXCR, one entry per CDR3 protein. The sample includes around 600,000 distinct CDR3 sequences, approximately 15% of them seen just once. General study points: Model-based prediction identified ophthalmopathy a median 6.5 months prior to its onset.

V was trimmed by 5 bases and J by 0 bases, leaving 29 bases between them. The CDR3 is 21 amino acids. CDR1 and CDR2 (germline): MDHEN, SYDVKM. Exclusions: uncontrolled infection, other autoimmune disease, pregnancy, lactation. PBMCs stemmed from 8.5 to 10 ml fresh peripheral blood. The sample taken for sequencing was blood. This sequence joins TRBV28 and TRBJ2-1; tentative D call: TRBD2 (7 bases). This sequence originates from a woman between 18 and 30 years old with Graves' ophthalmopathy. The CDR3 sequence is CASSRPVGGRRSGDSYNEQFF. The CDR3 DNA reads TGTGCCAGCAGTCGACCAGTTGGGGGGCGACGGAGCGGGGACTCCTACAATGAGCAGTTCTTC.